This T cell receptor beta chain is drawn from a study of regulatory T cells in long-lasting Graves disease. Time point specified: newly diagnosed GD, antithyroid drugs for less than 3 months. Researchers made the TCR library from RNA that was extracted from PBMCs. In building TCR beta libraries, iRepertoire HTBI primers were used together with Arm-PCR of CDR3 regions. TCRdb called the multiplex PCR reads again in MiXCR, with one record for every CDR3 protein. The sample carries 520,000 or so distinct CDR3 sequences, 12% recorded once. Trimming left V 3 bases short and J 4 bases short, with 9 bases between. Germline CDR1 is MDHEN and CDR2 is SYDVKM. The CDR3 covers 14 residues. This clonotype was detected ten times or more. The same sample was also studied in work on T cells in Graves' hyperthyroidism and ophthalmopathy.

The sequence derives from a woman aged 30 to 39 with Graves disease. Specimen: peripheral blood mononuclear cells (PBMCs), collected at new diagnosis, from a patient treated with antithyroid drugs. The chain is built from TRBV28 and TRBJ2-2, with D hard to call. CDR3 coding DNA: TGTGCCAGCAGTTTTTTGGGGTTCACCGGGGAGCTGTTTTTT. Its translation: CASSFLGFTGELFF.